A selection of T cell receptor beta chains follows, all from one sample in a study of blood T cells in healthy people across ages. TCRdb independently ran MiXCR on the 5' RACE reads; one entry per CDR3 protein. Here the sample spans approximately 810,000 distinct CDR3 sequences, around 26% being singletons. Sequencing input: blood. These receptors all come from an elderly woman in good health. Both conserved end residues are part of each CDR3. Each record gives: CDR3 length, D gene, clone size, J gene, V gene, CDR3 protein, CDR3 DNA. A D gene is named only where the DNA matches it firmly. For some rows the clone size is stated as once, few or many, or as a class when expanded; others skip it.

CDR3 length: 14
D gene: .
clone size: few
J gene: TRBJ1-2
V gene: TRBV5-1
CDR3 protein: CASSLSVGGDGYTF
CDR3 DNA: TGCGCCAGCAGCTTAAGTGTTGGGGGCGATGGCTACACCTTC

CDR3 length: 17
D gene: .
clone size: .
J gene: TRBJ1-6
V gene: TRBV4-3
CDR3 protein: CASSQGFDFRGDSPLHF
CDR3 DNA: TGCGCCAGCAGCCAAGGTTTCGATTTCCGGGGGGATTCACCCCTCCACTTT

CDR3 length: 16
D gene: TRBD1
clone size: .
J gene: TRBJ2-5
V gene: TRBV5-1
CDR3 protein: CASSLVGQGRQEAQYF
CDR3 DNA: TGCGCCAGCAGCTTGGTGGGACAGGGGCGTCAAGAGGCCCAGTACTTC

CDR3 length: 12
D gene: TRBD1
clone size: .
J gene: TRBJ1-2
V gene: TRBV6-6
CDR3 protein: CAIKGTGIGYTF
CDR3 DNA: TGTGCCATCAAGGGGACAGGTATTGGCTACACCTTC

CDR3 length: 16
D gene: TRBD1
clone size: .
J gene: TRBJ1-5
V gene: TRBV4-3
CDR3 protein: CASSQESGQGGQPQHF
CDR3 DNA: TGCGCCAGCAGCCAAGAGTCCGGACAGGGAGGGCAGCCCCAGCATTTT

CDR3 length: 14
D gene: .
clone size: .
J gene: TRBJ2-3
V gene: TRBV11-2
CDR3 protein: CASSLPPSGSEQYF
CDR3 DNA: TGTGCCAGCAGCTTACCCCCATCGGGGAGTGAGCAGTATTTT

CDR3 length: 14
D gene: .
clone size: few
J gene: TRBJ2-1
V gene: TRBV2
CDR3 protein: CASSEALRRGEQFF
CDR3 DNA: TGTGCCAGCAGTGAAGCGCTTCGGAGGGGGGAGCAGTTCTTC

CDR3 length: 19
D gene: TRBD2
clone size: .
J gene: TRBJ2-1
V gene: TRBV4-2
CDR3 protein: CASSQTGLAGGKSYNEQFF
CDR3 DNA: TGTGCCAGCAGCCAAACAGGACTAGCGGGGGGTAAGTCCTACAATGAGCAGTTCTTC

CDR3 length: 13
D gene: .
clone size: many
J gene: TRBJ2-1
V gene: TRBV12-3/TRBV12-4
CDR3 protein: CASQRSRVNEQFF
CDR3 DNA: TGTGCCAGCCAAAGGTCTCGAGTCAATGAGCAGTTCTTC

CDR3 length: 12
D gene: .
clone size: many
J gene: TRBJ2-3
V gene: TRBV20-1
CDR3 protein: CSAKASADTQYF
CDR3 DNA: TGCAGTGCAAAAGCGAGCGCAGATACGCAGTATTTT

CDR3 length: 18
D gene: TRBD1
clone size: .
J gene: TRBJ1-5
V gene: TRBV6-5
CDR3 protein: CASSYSPPGQASNQPQHF
CDR3 DNA: TGTGCCAGCAGTTACTCGCCCCCGGGACAGGCTAGCAATCAGCCCCAGCATTTT

CDR3 length: 17
D gene: TRBD1
clone size: many
J gene: TRBJ2-1
V gene: TRBV7-9
CDR3 protein: CASSPRPGTGSYNEQFF
CDR3 DNA: TGTGCCAGCAGCCCCCGACCCGGGACAGGGTCCTACAATGAGCAGTTCTTC

CDR3 length: 14
D gene: TRBD1
clone size: .
J gene: TRBJ2-1
V gene: TRBV6-6
CDR3 protein: CASSPAPDRARQFF
CDR3 DNA: TGTGCCAGCAGCCCCGCCCCTGACAGGGCTCGGCAGTTCTTC

CDR3 length: 15
D gene: TRBD2
clone size: .
J gene: TRBJ2-7
V gene: TRBV5-1
CDR3 protein: CASSLRAGAVSEQYF
CDR3 DNA: TGCGCCAGCAGCTTAAGAGCGGGAGCCGTGAGCGAGCAGTACTTC

CDR3 length: 16
D gene: TRBD1
clone size: many
J gene: TRBJ1-6
V gene: TRBV27
CDR3 protein: CASSPTRDRVNSPLHF
CDR3 DNA: TGTGCCAGCAGTCCGACACGGGACAGGGTTAATTCACCCCTCCACTTT

CDR3 length: 15
D gene: TRBD2
clone size: .
J gene: TRBJ2-1
V gene: TRBV9
CDR3 protein: CASSATGLANNEQFF
CDR3 DNA: TGTGCCAGCAGCGCGACGGGACTAGCGAATAATGAGCAGTTCTTC

CDR3 length: 16
D gene: TRBD1
clone size: many
J gene: TRBJ2-3
V gene: TRBV3-1
CDR3 protein: CASSPIQGARGDTQYF
CDR3 DNA: TGTGCCAGCAGCCCAATACAGGGGGCGCGAGGAGATACGCAGTATTTT

CDR3 length: 13
D gene: .
clone size: .
J gene: TRBJ2-3
V gene: TRBV6-1
CDR3 protein: CASSELGTDTQYF
CDR3 DNA: TGTGCCAGCAGCGAACTAGGGACAGATACGCAGTATTTT

CDR3 length: 15
D gene: .
clone size: .
J gene: TRBJ2-7
V gene: TRBV30
CDR3 protein: CAWSKGSGRGYEQYF
CDR3 DNA: TGTGCCTGGAGTAAGGGGTCCGGCAGGGGCTACGAGCAGTACTTC

CDR3 length: 18
D gene: TRBD1
clone size: .
J gene: TRBJ2-2
V gene: TRBV24-1
CDR3 protein: CATSSGAGGRTNTGELFF
CDR3 DNA: TGTGCCACTAGTTCCGGGGCAGGGGGCCGGACGAACACCGGGGAGCTGTTTTTT

CDR3 length: 14
D gene: .
clone size: .
J gene: TRBJ1-5
V gene: TRBV18
CDR3 protein: CASSLDGADQPQHF
CDR3 DNA: TGTGCCAGCTCCCTCGACGGAGCCGATCAGCCCCAGCATTTT

CDR3 length: 16
D gene: .
clone size: .
J gene: TRBJ2-3
V gene: TRBV24-1
CDR3 protein: CAASDSGEGDAHTQYF
CDR3 DNA: TGTGCCGCCAGTGATTCCGGGGAGGGGGACGCCCATACGCAGTATTTT

CDR3 length: 14
D gene: TRBD2
clone size: many
J gene: TRBJ2-7
V gene: TRBV29-1
CDR3 protein: CSVESSGGAYEQYF
CDR3 DNA: TGCAGCGTTGAATCTAGCGGAGGGGCCTACGAGCAGTACTTC

CDR3 length: 15
D gene: TRBD1
clone size: few
J gene: TRBJ2-2
V gene: TRBV7-2
CDR3 protein: CASSLLTGATGELFF
CDR3 DNA: TGTGCCAGCAGCCTCCTTACAGGGGCCACCGGGGAGCTGTTTTTT

CDR3 length: 14
D gene: .
clone size: once
J gene: TRBJ2-3
V gene: TRBV20-1
CDR3 protein: CSALKGGVTDTQYF
CDR3 DNA: TGCAGTGCTCTAAAAGGCGGGGTGACAGATACGCAGTATTTT

CDR3 length: 17
D gene: .
clone size: few
J gene: TRBJ1-1
V gene: TRBV5-1
CDR3 protein: CASSLGGVGGMNTEAFF
CDR3 DNA: TGCGCCAGCAGCTTAGGGGGGGTCGGCGGCATGAACACTGAGGCTTTCTTT

CDR3 length: 15
D gene: .
clone size: .
J gene: TRBJ2-3
V gene: TRBV9
CDR3 protein: CASSVARGGTDTQYF
CDR3 DNA: TGTGCCAGCAGCGTAGCCAGGGGTGGCACAGATACGCAGTATTTT

CDR3 length: 18
D gene: .
clone size: .
J gene: TRBJ2-2
V gene: TRBV29-1
CDR3 protein: CSVVSGGGAAGGPGELFF
CDR3 DNA: TGCAGCGTTGTCTCAGGAGGGGGCGCGGCTGGGGGGCCTGGGGAGCTGTTTTTT

CDR3 length: 15
D gene: .
clone size: many
J gene: TRBJ2-1
V gene: TRBV20-1
CDR3 protein: CSARVEDSSYNEQFF
CDR3 DNA: TGCAGTGCTAGAGTCGAGGATAGCTCCTACAATGAGCAGTTCTTC

CDR3 length: 16
D gene: TRBD2
clone size: .
J gene: TRBJ2-3
V gene: TRBV20-1
CDR3 protein: CSARLAGGPNTDTQYF
CDR3 DNA: TGCAGTGCTAGACTAGCGGGGGGGCCGAATACCGATACGCAGTATTTT

CDR3 length: 13
D gene: .
clone size: few
J gene: TRBJ1-1
V gene: TRBV5-5
CDR3 protein: CASSSRQDGEAFF
CDR3 DNA: TGTGCCAGCAGCTCCAGACAGGACGGTGAAGCTTTCTTT

CDR3 length: 16
D gene: .
clone size: once
J gene: TRBJ2-5
V gene: TRBV5-1
CDR3 protein: CASSFSGANREETQYF
CDR3 DNA: TGCGCCAGCAGCTTTTCGGGGGCTAACAGGGAGGAGACCCAGTACTTC

CDR3 length: 16
D gene: TRBD1
clone size: many
J gene: TRBJ2-3
V gene: TRBV27
CDR3 protein: CASSLRPGTGRDTQYF
CDR3 DNA: TGTGCCAGCAGTTTGCGTCCCGGGACAGGACGAGATACGCAGTATTTT

CDR3 length: 15
D gene: TRBD2
clone size: .
J gene: TRBJ2-1
V gene: TRBV7-2
CDR3 protein: CASSLDRAGEGRQFF
CDR3 DNA: TGTGCCAGCAGCTTAGATCGAGCGGGAGAAGGCAGGCAGTTCTTC

CDR3 length: 13
D gene: .
clone size: .
J gene: TRBJ1-4
V gene: TRBV4-1
CDR3 protein: CASSQDPNEKLFF
CDR3 DNA: TGCGCCAGCAGCCAAGATCCCAATGAAAAACTGTTTTTT

CDR3 length: 12
D gene: .
clone size: many
J gene: TRBJ2-7
V gene: TRBV28
CDR3 protein: CASSFKVYEQYF
CDR3 DNA: TGTGCCAGCAGTTTTAAGGTCTACGAGCAGTACTTC

CDR3 length: 15
D gene: .
clone size: .
J gene: TRBJ2-1
V gene: TRBV7-2
CDR3 protein: CASSLSYGSGGPVFF
CDR3 DNA: TGTGCCAGCAGCTTGAGTTACGGCTCCGGAGGACCTGTCTTCTTC

CDR3 length: 17
D gene: .
clone size: many
J gene: TRBJ2-3
V gene: TRBV7-9
CDR3 protein: CASTGGGPGRNTDTQYF
CDR3 DNA: TGTGCCAGCACAGGAGGGGGTCCAGGGCGTAACACAGATACGCAGTATTTT

CDR3 length: 15
D gene: .
clone size: many
J gene: TRBJ2-3
V gene: TRBV9
CDR3 protein: CASSVVASNTDTQYF
CDR3 DNA: TGTGCCAGCAGCGTAGTGGCGTCGAACACAGATACGCAGTATTTT

CDR3 length: 11
D gene: .
clone size: .
J gene: TRBJ2-1
V gene: TRBV30
CDR3 protein: CAWNVGSTQFF
CDR3 DNA: TGTGCCTGGAATGTAGGGTCAACCCAGTTCTTC

CDR3 length: 11
D gene: TRBD1
clone size: .
J gene: TRBJ1-2
V gene: TRBV20-1
CDR3 protein: CSASDRDGYTF
CDR3 DNA: TGCAGTGCTTCCGACAGGGATGGCTACACCTTC

CDR3 length: 15
D gene: .
clone size: many
J gene: TRBJ2-5
V gene: TRBV7-9
CDR3 protein: CASSLGQALKETQYF
CDR3 DNA: TGTGCCAGCAGCTTAGGGCAGGCGCTGAAAGAGACCCAGTACTTC

CDR3 length: 16
D gene: TRBD2
clone size: many
J gene: TRBJ2-5
V gene: TRBV3-1
CDR3 protein: CASSQGGGLEVETQYF
CDR3 DNA: TGTGCCAGCAGCCAAGGGGGGGGTCTAGAGGTAGAGACCCAGTACTTC